Presented here are 26 T cell receptor beta chains from one specimen sequenced in a study of STAT5B mutations in CD4+ large granular lymphocyte leukemia. Here immunoSEQ multiplex PCR was the method, and the copy in TCRdb shows in-frame clones only, minus some. Of around 23,000 clones listed, 82% are singletons. What was sequenced was CD4+ T cells from blood buffy coats. The receptors stem from a human donor in good health.

The chain is built from TRBV5-1 and TRBJ2-5, with TRBD2 identical over 13 bases. Germline V CDR1 and CDR2: SGHRS, YFSETQ. The CDR3 runs 16 residues. The ends lost 4 bases at V and 5 bases at J; junction bases unmatched: 8. The CDR3 DNA is TGCGCCAGCAGCCCCCGACTAGCGGGAGGTGGGGAGACCCAGTACTTC. Residues: CASSPRLAGGGETQYF.

This rearrangement joins TRBV6-5 to TRBJ2-7; 8 bases line up with TRBD1. From germline, CDR1 is MNHEY and CDR2 SVGAGI. Trimming took 2 bases from V and 6 from J; bases not matched to a gene: 9. The CDR3 contains 15 residues. The CDR3 DNA reads TGTGCCAGCAGTTACCGGGACAGGTGGCCTAGCGAGCAGTACTTC. It is translated as CASSYRDRWPSEQYF.

V is TRBV30 and J is TRBJ2-7, with 10 bases lining up with TRBD2. Germline CDR1 and CDR2: GTSNPN and SVGIG (reference sequence). Losses at the gene ends were 2 bases for V and 1 base for J; bases not matched to a gene: 2. The CDR3 runs 14 residues. CDR3 sequence (DNA): TGTGCCTGGAGTATAGCGGGGGGATCCTACGAGCAGTACTTC. Protein: CAWSIAGGSYEQYF.

This chain uses TRBV2 with TRBJ2-2; D is uncertain. The ends were cut back, 3 bases at V and 6 bases at J, with 8 bases in the middle. The CDR3 is 13 amino acids. Germline CDR1 and CDR2: SNHLY and FYNNEI. In DNA form, the CDR3 reads TGTGCCAGCAGTGATTGGGGTGCCGGGGAGCTGTTTTTT. Its protein product is CASSDWGAGELFF.

The chain recombines TRBV30 with TRBJ2-5; 8 bases fit TRBD1. Germline CDR1 and CDR2: GTSNPN and SVGIG (reference sequence). The ends lost 2 bases at V and 11 bases at J; junction bases unmatched: 10. CDR3 length equals 13 residues. The DNA for the CDR3 is TGTGCCTGGAGTCGACAGGGGAAAGGGGAGCAGTACTTC. Translated: CAWSRQGKGEQYF.

This rearrangement joins TRBV4-2 to TRBJ1-4; weak D call: TRBD1 (5 bases). The CDR3 loop spans 15 amino acids. In germline, CDR1 is LGHNA, CDR2 YNFKEQ. V was trimmed by 2 bases and J by 2 bases, leaving 9 bases between them. CDR3 sequence reads: CASSQTTDTNEKLFF. CDR3 DNA: TGTGCCAGCAGCCAAACGACAGATACTAATGAAAAACTGTTTTTT.

This sequence joins TRBV7-7 and TRBJ2-2; D remains ambiguous. The CDR3 extends over 14 amino acids. CDR1 is SSHAT and CDR2 is FNYEAQ in the germline V gene (reference sequence). Trimming removed 2 bases from V and 2 bases from J, with 6 bases in between. The chain's CDR3 is CASSLSHNTGELFF. Here the CDR3 DNA reads TGTGCCAGCAGCTTATCACACAACACCGGGGAGCTGTTTTTT.

The chain links TRBV19 to TRBJ2-4; possibly TRBD1 for D (6 bases). The CDR3 totals 19 residues. The V gene's germline CDR1 is LNHDA and CDR2 SQIVND (reference sequence). V was clipped by 0 bases and J by 0 bases, with 18 bases between them. CDR3: CASSIDRALGHIAKNIQYF. The CDR3 DNA reads TGTGCCAGTAGTATAGATCGCGCGTTGGGACATATAGCCAAAAACATTCAGTACTTC.

This chain links TRBV5-6 with TRBJ1-6; TRBD1 is a possible D gene (6 bases). V was clipped by 0 bases and J by 7 bases, with 11 bases between them. Germline V gene data show CDR1 as SGHDT and CDR2 as YYEEEE. The CDR3 is made up of 15 amino acids. CDR3 sequence (DNA): TGTGCCAGCAGCTTGGGTGGGCAGGGGAATTCACCCCTCCACTTT. It is translated as CASSLGGQGNSPLHF.

The rearrangement joins TRBV5-5 to TRBJ2-1; TRBD1 aligns across 11 bases. The junction had 9 bases not matched to a gene; V was cut back by 3 bases and J by 10 bases. CDR3 length equals 15 residues. In germline, CDR1 is SGHKS, CDR2 YYEKEE (reference sequence). CDR3 bases: TGTGCCAGCAGCTCGCCGGGACAGGGGGTAGAGGAGCAGTTCTTC. Translated, it gives CASSSPGQGVEEQFF.

The chain recombines TRBV15 with TRBJ2-5; TRBD2 matches 8 bases. Per germline, CDR1 LNHNV and CDR2 YYDKDF (reference sequence). V lost 1 base, J lost 4 bases, and 8 bases stayed unmatched. This CDR3 contains 16 residues. CDR3 DNA: TGTGCCACCAGCAGAGCGGGGGGGGCGCCGACAGAGACCCAGTACTTC. Amino acid sequence: CATSRAGGAPTETQYF.

This chain joins TRBV7-2 and TRBJ1-1; the match to TRBD1 covers 7 bases. Trimming took 6 bases from V and 4 from J; bases not matched to a gene: 11. CDR1 is SGHTA, CDR2 FQGNSA, per germline. The CDR3 sequence is 15 residues long. The CDR3 nucleotides read TGTGCCAGCAGTTCCGGGGGCCAGGGGGTCACTGAAGCTTTCTTT. Amino acids: CASSSGGQGVTEAFF.

The chain recombines TRBV15 with TRBJ1-2, with D unresolved. Germline CDR1 is LNHNV and CDR2 is YYDKDF (reference sequence). The germline V and J ends were trimmed by 1 base and 5 bases, with 8 bases remaining between them. This CDR3 is built from 13 residues. In DNA form, the CDR3 reads TGTGCCACCAGCAGAGGGGAAATGTATGGCTACACCTTC. Translation gives CATSRGEMYGYTF.

The chain joins TRBV7-2 to TRBJ2-5; D may be TRBD1 or TRBD2 (5 bases each). Germline CDR1 and CDR2: SGHTA and FQGNSA. The CDR3 covers 16 residues. Deletions cut 1 base from V and 5 bases from J, with 17 bases between. The CDR3 is CASSLGSGRSGETQYF. The CDR3 nucleotides read TGTGCCAGCAGCTTAGGTTCGGGACGTTCGGGGGAGACCCAGTACTTC.

This chain uses TRBV19 with TRBJ2-7; D may be TRBD1 (5 bases). The V gene's germline CDR1 is LNHDA and CDR2 SQIVND (reference sequence). The V end was cut by 4 bases, the J end by 2 bases, with 12 bases between. The CDR3 length is 14 residues. This CDR3 reads CASSKQGRTYEQYF. CDR3 nucleotides: TGTGCCAGTAGTAAGCAGGGTAGAACCTACGAGCAGTACTTC.

CDR3 sequence reads: CASSQPSGGQGDIGAETQYF. CDR3 coding DNA: TGTGCCAGCAGCCAGCCTAGCGGGGGACAAGGGGATATCGGAGCGGAGACCCAGTACTTC. The V gene is TRBV14, the J gene TRBJ2-5; 10 bases line up with TRBD2. V trimming: 3 bases; J trimming: 5 bases; junction bases outside the gene matches: 21. Germline V gives CDR1 SGHDN, CDR2 FVKESK. The CDR3 extends over 20 amino acids.

V and J are TRBV7-9 and TRBJ2-7, with 9 positions matching TRBD1. The V gene end was trimmed by 4 bases and the J gene end by 2 bases; junction bases not matched to a gene: 3. The CDR3 contains 14 residues. Per the germline V gene, CDR1 is SEHNR and CDR2 is FQNEAQ (reference sequence). CDR3 region: CASSSGQGAYEQYF. The CDR3 nucleotides are TGTGCCAGCAGCTCGGGACAGGGCGCCTACGAGCAGTACTTC.

The rearrangement uses TRBV13 and TRBJ2-6; TRBD1 or TRBD2 may be the D gene (6 bases each). Trimming stripped 1 base from V and 3 bases from J, with 10 bases between. Germline-derived CDR1 and CDR2 are PRHDT and FYEKMQ (reference sequence). The CDR3 spans 16 residues. CDR3 protein: CASSLAGAGGANVLTF. The CDR3 nucleotides read TGTGCCAGCAGCTTAGCGGGGGCGGGTGGGGCCAACGTCCTGACTTTC.

V usage is TRBV4-2 and J usage is TRBJ2-4; no reliable D call. The CDR3 runs to 17 residues. Trimming removed 4 bases at V and 0 bases at J, with 16 bases between. Germline lookup yields CDR1 LGHNA and CDR2 YNFKEQ. The CDR3: CASSPALAALAKNIQYF. CDR3 DNA sequence: TGTGCCAGCAGCCCAGCGCTCGCAGCTCTAGCCAAAAACATTCAGTACTTC.

V is TRBV18 and J is TRBJ2-3; TRBD1 aligns across 8 bases. This CDR3 has 15 amino acids. The germline gives CDR1 KGHSH, CDR2 LQKENI. V shed 2 bases, J shed 1 base, and the junction held 2 bases outside the gene matches. This chain's CDR3 is CASSPGQGGTDTQYF. The CDR3 coding sequence is TGTGCCAGCTCACCAGGACAGGGAGGCACAGATACGCAGTATTTT.

The genes are TRBV5-8 and TRBJ1-5, with D possibly being TRBD1 (5 bases). V was shortened by 6 bases and J by 0 bases, with 16 bases between the two germline ends. The CDR3 has 16 amino acids. Germline CDR1 reads SGHTS; CDR2 reads YDEGEE. Here the CDR3 reads CASTNTGQHSNQPQHF. CDR3 DNA: TGTGCCAGCACCAACACGGGGCAGCATAGCAATCAGCCCCAGCATTTT.

The V gene is TRBV14, the J gene TRBJ2-1, with a weak D call TRBD2 (6 bases). The germline V gene has CDR1 SGHDN and CDR2 FVKESK. The V end was cut by 2 bases, the J end by 7 bases, with 36 bases between. This CDR3 is built from 22 residues. The CDR3 nucleotides are TGTGCCAGCAGCCAAAGGGTTTCCGGAGGGATTAGTCGTCGTTTGGATTGGAATGAGCAGTTCTTC. Amino acids: CASSQRVSGGISRRLDWNEQFF. Variable domain in full (rest from reference TRBV14 and TRBJ2-1): EAGVTQFPSHSVIEKGQTVTLRCDPISGHDNLYWYRRVMGKEIKFLLHFVKESKQDESGMPNNRFLAERTGGTYSTLKVQPAELEDSGVYFCASSQRVSGGISRRLDWNEQFFGPGTRLTVL.

The chain joins TRBV4-3 to TRBJ2-3, with D unresolved. This CDR3 spans 16 amino acids. V was cut by 0 bases and J by 0 bases, with 10 bases left in between. Looked up from germline, CDR1 is LGHNA and CDR2 is YSLEER. The CDR3: CASSQDWETSTDTQYF. DNA for the CDR3: TGCGCCAGCAGCCAAGACTGGGAAACAAGCACAGATACGCAGTATTTT.

The count of this clone is one. The chain couples TRBV7-2 to TRBJ2-2; maybe TRBD1 (6 bases). CDR3 length: 14 residues. Germline V lookup: CDR1 SGHTA, CDR2 FQGNSA. The germline V and J ends were trimmed by 5 bases and 3 bases, with 10 bases remaining between them. DNA of the CDR3: TGTGCCAGCAGCCTTCGACAGGACACCGGGGAGCTGTTTTTT. Amino acid sequence: CASSLRQDTGELFF.

This chain uses TRBV19 with TRBJ2-4; TRBD1 aligns across 10 bases. The junction had 13 bases not matched to a gene; V was cut back by 3 bases and J by 8 bases. The CDR3 is made up of 17 amino acids. Germline CDR1 and CDR2: LNHDA and SQIVND (reference sequence). CDR3 loop: CASSIVTPGTGAHIQYF. The CDR3 DNA is TGTGCCAGTAGTATTGTGACTCCCGGGACAGGGGCCCACATTCAGTACTTC.

The chain joins TRBV7-9 to TRBJ2-5, with TRBD1 matching over 7 bases. The V gene's germline CDR1 is SEHNR and CDR2 FQNEAQ (reference sequence). V trimming: 5 bases; J trimming: 0 bases; junction bases outside the gene matches: 3. The CDR3 spans 14 residues. The CDR3 spells CASSKQGYQETQYF. In DNA form, the CDR3 reads TGTGCCAGCAGCAAACAGGGGTACCAAGAGACCCAGTACTTC.